These 24 T cell receptor beta chains were all obtained from the same sample, sequenced in a study of blood T cell repertoires in COVID-19. TCRdb keeps only in-frame clones here, not all; method: immunoSEQ multiplex PCR. The sample lists around 360,000 clones, over 75% occurring once. Sequencing was performed on peripheral blood. The receptors here all came from a woman aged 25 to 39 with COVID-19, enrolled during active disease.

V is TRBV7-3 and J is TRBJ2-3; TRBD2 matches at 13 bases. CDR3 size: 16 residues. Trimming at V came to 5 bases and at J to 3 bases, leaving 5 bases not matched to a gene. CDR1 and CDR2 from the germline V gene are SGHTA and FQGTGA. The CDR3: CASSPGLAGVTDTQYF. The DNA for the CDR3 is TGTGCCAGCAGCCCCGGACTAGCGGGAGTGACAGATACGCAGTATTTT.

This clone was detected only once. The V and J genes are TRBV9 and TRBJ2-1, with 8 bases identical to TRBD2. Germline loops: CDR1 SGDLS, CDR2 YYNGEE. The CDR3 covers 14 residues. The V gene end was trimmed by 8 bases and the J gene end by 2 bases; junction bases not matched to a gene: 6. The CDR3 DNA reads TGTGCCAGTCAAAGCGGGAGCGCCTACAATGAGCAGTTCTTC. Translating gives CASQSGSAYNEQFF.

V usage is TRBV6-5 and J usage is TRBJ1-6; 7 positions agree with TRBD1. Unmatched junction bases numbered 3, after V lost 7 bases and J lost 9 bases. Per germline, CDR1 MNHEY and CDR2 SVGAGI. CDR3 length: 12 amino acids. The CDR3 protein is CASKGGGSPLHF. The DNA of the CDR3 is TGTGCCAGCAAAGGGGGCGGTTCACCCCTCCACTTT.

The CDR3 region has the DNA TGTGCCAGCAGTCCCCCGGGGGGAGTTGGGGATACGCAGTATTTT. It translates to CASSPPGGVGDTQYF. V gene TRBV2 combines with J gene TRBJ2-3; 7 positions match TRBD2. The V gene end was trimmed by 5 bases and the J gene end by 6 bases; junction bases not matched to a gene: 11. Germline V gives CDR1 SNHLY, CDR2 FYNNEI. CDR3 length: 15 residues.

The gene calls are TRBV7-8 and TRBJ2-3; 11 nucleotides match TRBD2. The trim removed 2 bases at V and 4 bases at J, leaving 5 bases unmatched. Germline CDR1 is SGHVS and CDR2 is FQNEAQ. The CDR3 loop spans 16 amino acids. DNA of the CDR3: TGTGCCAGCAGCTTACTTAGCGGGAGGGGGGCAGATACGCAGTATTTT. Amino acids: CASSLLSGRGADTQYF.

The rearrangement joins TRBV2 to TRBJ1-6, with 9 bases matching TRBD1. Germline CDR1 is SNHLY and CDR2 is FYNNEI. The CDR3 runs 15 residues. The trim removed 8 bases at V and 7 bases at J, leaving 9 bases unmatched. DNA of the CDR3: TGTGCCAGCGGATGGACAGGGGTAGGAAATTCACCCCTCCACTTT. Its translation is CASGWTGVGNSPLHF.

The J gene is TRBJ2-7, the V gene TRBV6-5; 7 nucleotides align to TRBD2. The CDR3 covers 15 residues. Germline loops: CDR1 MNHEY, CDR2 SVGAGI. The junction had 6 bases not matched to a gene; V was cut back by 4 bases and J by 0 bases. CDR3 nucleotide sequence: TGTGCCAGCAGTTTTGAGGGGAGGGCCTCCTACGAGCAGTACTTC. It specifies CASSFEGRASYEQYF.

This chain joins TRBV6-5 and TRBJ1-2, with TRBD1 identical over 7 bases. Trimming cost V 11 bases and J 6 bases; bases outside gene matches: 12. This CDR3 has 13 amino acids. The germline gives CDR1 MNHEY, CDR2 SVGAGI. The chain's CDR3 is CAGRSGTEHGYTF. The CDR3 DNA follows: TGTGCCGGTCGATCCGGGACAGAGCATGGCTACACCTTC.

This clone appeared a few times. The gene calls are TRBV4-3 and TRBJ2-2; D gene unclear. Trimming left V 4 bases short and J 6 bases short, with 15 bases between. Germline V CDR1 and CDR2: LGHNA, YSLEER. This CDR3 has 15 amino acids. CDR3 in amino acids: CASSLEVTVSGELFF. The DNA of the CDR3 is TGCGCCAGCAGCCTCGAAGTTACGGTCTCCGGGGAGCTGTTTTTT.

V usage is TRBV11-3 and J usage is TRBJ2-7; D perhaps matches TRBD1 (6 bases). The CDR3 contains 14 residues. From germline, CDR1 is SGHNT and CDR2 YENEEA. V was cut by 0 bases and J by 6 bases, with 12 bases left in between. The CDR3 DNA follows: TGTGCCAGCAGCTTAGATGGAGGACAGAGCGAGCAGTACTTC. Translation: CASSLDGGQSEQYF.

This clone showed up just a few times. This chain uses TRBV5-4 with TRBJ2-5, with D possibly being TRBD2 (5 bases). The CDR3 sequence is 13 residues long. The V end was cut by 5 bases, the J end by 2 bases, with 10 bases between. Germline V gene data show CDR1 as SGHNT and CDR2 as YYREEE (reference sequence). Here the CDR3 reads CASRRVSQETQYF. CDR3 coding DNA: TGTGCCAGCAGGAGGGTCTCTCAAGAGACCCAGTACTTC. Combining the CDR3 with reference TRBV5-4 and TRBJ2-5 gives the whole variable domain ETGVTQSPTHLIKTRGQQVTLRCSSQSGHNTVSWYQQALGQGPQFIFQYYREEENGRGNFPPRFSGLQFPNYSSELNVNALELDDSALYLCASRRVSQETQYFGPGTRLLVL.

In this sample, this clone turned up many times. The chain has TRBV5-1 and TRBJ2-7, with 7 bases identical to TRBD2. V shed 3 bases, J shed 1 base, and the junction held 1 base outside the gene matches. Germline V gene sequence: CDR1 SGHRS, CDR2 YFSETQ. The CDR3 consists of 13 residues. CDR3 in DNA: TGCGCCAGCAGCTCACTAGCGTCCTACGAGCAGTACTTC. Translation gives CASSSLASYEQYF.

The gene calls are TRBV6-1 and TRBJ1-1; 7 bases are shared with TRBD1. Germline CDR1 reads MNHNS; CDR2 reads SASEGT. The CDR3 runs to 14 residues. V trimming: 6 bases; J trimming: 0 bases; junction bases outside the gene matches: 4. The CDR3 loop is CASSRDRVNTEAFF. The CDR3 DNA reads as TGTGCCAGCAGCCGAGACAGGGTGAACACTGAAGCTTTCTTT.

The chain joins TRBV3-1 (or the pseudogene TRBV3-2) to TRBJ2-1; TRBD2 matches at 7 bases. The germline CDR1 and CDR2 sequences are LGHDT and YNNKEL (reference sequence). The CDR3 totals 16 residues. V dropped 0 bases and J dropped 10; count of bases not matched to a gene: 12. The CDR3: CASSQDVASGLKEQFF. CDR3 coding DNA: TGTGCCAGCAGCCAAGATGTGGCTAGCGGATTAAAGGAGCAGTTCTTC.

The chain has TRBV29-1 and TRBJ2-5; the match to TRBD2 covers 7 bases. Losses at the gene ends were 1 base for V and 5 bases for J; bases not matched to a gene: 4. CDR3 length equals 13 residues. The germline V gene encodes CDR1 SQVTM and CDR2 ANQGSEA. The CDR3 region is CSVEGLAEETQYF. The CDR3 DNA is TGCAGCGTTGAAGGACTAGCTGAGGAGACCCAGTACTTC.

This chain connects TRBV6-6 to TRBJ2-4; 8 bases are shared with TRBD1. V gave up 6 bases and J gave up 5 bases; unmatched junction bases: 6. Germline CDR1 is MNHNY and CDR2 is SVGAGI (reference sequence). CDR3 length: 14 residues. The CDR3 coding sequence is TGTGCCAGCAGCCTACAGGGGGTCCAAAACATTCAGTACTTC. Protein: CASSLQGVQNIQYF.

V and J are TRBV27 and TRBJ1-4; 8 nucleotides align to TRBD1. The V gene's germline CDR1 is MNHEY and CDR2 SMNVEV (reference sequence). This CDR3 has 15 residues. V was clipped by 6 bases and J by 3 bases; unmatched bases: 6. The CDR3 region has the DNA TGTGCCAGCAGCCCAAACAGGGGGTCTAATGAAAAACTGTTTTTT. This translates into CASSPNRGSNEKLFF.

This chain uses TRBV14 with TRBJ2-1; 8 nucleotides line up with TRBD2. CDR3 size: 16 residues. CDR1 and CDR2 (germline): SGHDN, FVKESK. Trimming at V came to 3 bases and at J to 8 bases, leaving 12 bases not matched to a gene. The DNA for the CDR3 is TGTGCCAGCAGCCACCTACTTCCGGGGGGGTGGGATGAGCAGTTCTTC. Its protein product is CASSHLLPGGWDEQFF.

The genes are TRBV30 and TRBJ1-4, with unresolved D. CDR3 length: 11 residues. The ends were cut back, 8 bases at V and 8 bases at J, with 12 bases in the middle. The germline CDR1 and CDR2 sequences are GTSNPN and SVGIG (reference sequence). In nucleotides, the CDR3 is TGTGCCCGCCGCACAGTAGAAAAACTGTTTTTT. Its translation: CARRTVEKLFF.

This rearrangement joins TRBV12-3 or TRBV12-4 to TRBJ2-5; D is perhaps TRBD2 (5 bases). V lost 7 bases and J 11 bases, leaving 20 bases between the germline ends. This CDR3 has 13 amino acids. Written as DNA, the CDR3 is TGTGCCAGCAACCTTGTTAGCGCTTACCCGCAGTACTTC. This codes for CASNLVSAYPQYF.

The chain is built from TRBV9 and TRBJ2-1; possible D gene TRBD1, 5 bases. Germline CDR1 SGDLS, CDR2 YYNGEE. The length of the CDR3 is 16 residues. V shed 3 bases and J shed 4 bases, with 17 bases lying between them. The CDR3 DNA reads as TGTGCCAGCAGCGCCTCAGGGATGCCGCCTTACAATGAGCAGTTCTTC. Translation: CASSASGMPPYNEQFF.

The chain has TRBV7-8 and TRBJ2-1, with 8 bases identical to TRBD1. Germline assignment: CDR1 SGHVS and CDR2 FQNEAQ. This CDR3 contains 16 residues. The junction had 6 bases not matched to a gene; V was cut back by 1 base and J by 4 bases. The CDR3 bases are TGTGCCAGCAGCTTAGGGGGGGACAGGCCTTACAATGAGCAGTTCTTC. It is translated as CASSLGGDRPYNEQFF.

The chain has TRBV24-1 and TRBJ2-7, with 9 bases lining up with TRBD1. The CDR3 runs to 18 residues. Per germline, CDR1 KGHDR and CDR2 SFDVKD. V gave up 4 bases and J gave up 0 bases; unmatched junction bases: 12. For the CDR3, the DNA is TGTGCCACCAGTGACACCTCCATACCGGGACAGGGCTCCTACGAGCAGTACTTC. Translation gives CATSDTSIPGQGSYEQYF.

This chain links TRBV29-1 with TRBJ2-1; TRBD2 might be the D (6 bases). V lost 4 bases, J lost 2 bases, and 12 bases lay in between. The CDR3 extends over 14 amino acids. The germline V gene encodes CDR1 SQVTM and CDR2 ANQGSEA. Here the CDR3 DNA reads TGCAGCGTTGGGAGACTAGGTCCCTACAATGAGCAGTTCTTC. Amino acids: CSVGRLGPYNEQFF.